This T cell receptor (beta chain) is from a study of OX40 agonist ivuxolimab in advanced cancers. Turning to the study itself: Checkpoint inhibitors had been given previously to 40% of patients. Three patients showed partial responses: one hepatocellular carcinoma and two cutaneous melanoma cases.

Patients who had autoimmune disease history or got systemic immunosuppression were left out. The CDR3 contains 16 residues. With 0 bases removed from V and 3 bases from J, the gap between germline ends came to 12 bases. Germline CDR1 reads MGHRA; CDR2 reads YSYEKL. Only in-frame clones appear in the TCRdb table, and some are missing; sequencing was by immunoSEQ multiplex PCR. This sample has about 77,000 clones, with around 88% found just once. This clonotype originated in an adult with an advanced solid tumor such as melanoma, head and neck, liver or kidney cancer. The rearrangement links TRBV4-1 to TRBJ1-5; D perhaps matches TRBD1 (5 bases). This specimen was CD4+ or CD8+ T cells sorted from blood, taken in a trial of the OX40 agonist ivuxolimab. The CDR3 here is CASSQDATETNQPQHF. The CDR3 region has the DNA TGCGCCAGCAGCCAAGATGCGACAGAAACCAATCAGCCCCAGCATTTT.